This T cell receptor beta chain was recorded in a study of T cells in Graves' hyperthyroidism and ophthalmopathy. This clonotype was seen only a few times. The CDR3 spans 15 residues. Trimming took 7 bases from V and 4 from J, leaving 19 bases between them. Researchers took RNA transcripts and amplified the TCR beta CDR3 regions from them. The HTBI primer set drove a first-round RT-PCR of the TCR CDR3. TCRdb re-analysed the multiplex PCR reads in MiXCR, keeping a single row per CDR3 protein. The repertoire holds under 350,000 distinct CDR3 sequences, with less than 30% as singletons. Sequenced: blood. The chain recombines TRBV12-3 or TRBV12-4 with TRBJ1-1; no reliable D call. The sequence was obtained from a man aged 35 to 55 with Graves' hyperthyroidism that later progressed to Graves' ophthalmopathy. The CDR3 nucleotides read TGTGCCAGCAAGGCCGGCGCGGGGATTGCCACTGAAGCTTTCTTT. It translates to CASKAGAGIATEAFF.